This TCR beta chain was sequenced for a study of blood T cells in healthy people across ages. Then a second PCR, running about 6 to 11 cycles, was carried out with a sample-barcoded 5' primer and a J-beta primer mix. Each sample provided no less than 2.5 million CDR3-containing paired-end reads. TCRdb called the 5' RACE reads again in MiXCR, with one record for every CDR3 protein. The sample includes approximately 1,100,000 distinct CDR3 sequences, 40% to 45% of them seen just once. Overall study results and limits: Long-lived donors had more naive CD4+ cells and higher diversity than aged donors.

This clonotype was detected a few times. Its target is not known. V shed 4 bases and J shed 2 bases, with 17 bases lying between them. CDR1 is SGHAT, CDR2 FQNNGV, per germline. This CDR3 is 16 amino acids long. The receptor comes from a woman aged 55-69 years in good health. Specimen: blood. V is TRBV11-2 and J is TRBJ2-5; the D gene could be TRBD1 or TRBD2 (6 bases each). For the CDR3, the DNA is TGTGCCAGCAGCTCAGGGGTTTTGGGACTTCAAGAGACCCAGTACTTC. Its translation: CASSSGVLGLQETQYF. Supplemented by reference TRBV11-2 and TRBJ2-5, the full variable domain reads EAGVAQSPRYKIIEKRQSVAFWCNPISGHATLYWYQQILGQGPKLLIQFQNNGVVDDSQLPKDRFSAERLKGVDSTLKIQPAKLEDSAVYLCASSSGVLGLQETQYFGPGTRLLVL.